These T cell receptor beta chains were read from a single sample in a study of blood T cells in healthy people across ages. Each CDR3 protein gets one entry after TCRdb re-called the 5' RACE reads with MiXCR. Seen here are roughly 680,000 distinct CDR3 sequences, about 51% observed once, and the top ten hold about 13%. The sample was blood. The receptors here all came from a woman aged 80 or older in good health. Each CDR3 is given with its conserved first and last residue. The D gene is left open where the match is weak. Clone size is not always given. Where it is, it says once, few, many or a class for expanded clones.

J,D,size,V,DNA,CDR3
TRBJ1-5,-,few,TRBV5-1,TGCGCCAGCAGCCCCGGACCGGGAGCAACTAGCAATCAGCCCCAGCATTTT,CASSPGPGATSNQPQHF
TRBJ2-2,-,-,TRBV28,TGTGCCAGCATCCCGGGCAGGGGCACCGGGGAGCTGTTTTTT,CASIPGRGTGELFF
TRBJ2-1,-,many,TRBV9,TGTGCCAGCACCGAGGGGGGGGCTTACAATGAGCAGTTCTTC,CASTEGGAYNEQFF
TRBJ1-4,TRBD1,few,TRBV25-1,TGTGCCAGCGGACAGGGCCCCGAAAAACTGTTTTTT,CASGQGPEKLFF
TRBJ2-1,TRBD2,many,TRBV30,TGTGCCTGGAGTGTAAAGTCTAGCGGAAACAATGAGCAGTTCTTC,CAWSVKSSGNNEQFF
TRBJ2-1,-,-,TRBV10-3,TGTGCCATCAGTGGGACAGTGACTTTACAATACGAGCAGTTCTTC,CAISGTVTLQYEQFF
TRBJ1-2,-,many,TRBV7-2,TGTGCCAGCAGCTTAGCGATACCGGCCTATGGCTACACCTTC,CASSLAIPAYGYTF
TRBJ2-5,TRBD2,many,TRBV6-5,TGTGCCAGCAGCCCCCTGAGGACTAGAGGAGGAGAGACCCAGTACTTC,CASSPLRTRGGETQYF
TRBJ2-7,-,-,TRBV14,TGTGCCAGCAGCCAAGTAAACAGGCTCTACGAGCAGTACTTC,CASSQVNRLYEQYF
TRBJ2-3,TRBD2,few,TRBV7-3,TGTGCCAGCAGTCGCCGGGGGGGACCAGATACGCAGTATTTT,CASSRRGGPDTQYF
TRBJ1-2,-,-,TRBV29-1,TGCAGCGTCGTGCCCGACCTAGGGGGCTATGGCTACACCTTC,CSVVPDLGGYGYTF
TRBJ2-3,-,-,TRBV5-1,TGCGCCAGCAGCCCGGGACTTCACACAGATACGCAGTATTTT,CASSPGLHTDTQYF
TRBJ1-2,-,few,TRBV7-3,TGTGCCAGCAGCGTAAGCGGTAGAATCTATGGCTACACCTTC,CASSVSGRIYGYTF
TRBJ2-1,TRBD2,few,TRBV6-1,TGTGCCAGCCTAGACGGTGGGGGGGGTAGCAATGAGCAGTTCTTC,CASLDGGGGSNEQFF
TRBJ1-4,TRBD1,once,TRBV20-1,TGCAGTGCTAGAACTTTAGACAGGGGCAACGGAAAACTGTTTTTT,CSARTLDRGNGKLFF
TRBJ2-5,TRBD2,-,TRBV29-1,TGCAGCGCCCTCGCGGGACTAGCGGGAGGTGGGGAGACCCAGTACTTC,CSALAGLAGGGETQYF
TRBJ2-5,-,-,TRBV7-2,TGTGCCAGCAGCTTAATGCCTTCTAGAGGGGGTGAGACCCAGTACTTC,CASSLMPSRGGETQYF
TRBJ2-7,-,-,TRBV2,TGTGCCAGCAACCGGGAGACGTCCCACGAGCAGTACTTC,CASNRETSHEQYF
TRBJ2-7,-,many,TRBV7-9,TGTGCCAGCAGCTTAGGATTCAACTCCTACGAGCAGTACTTC,CASSLGFNSYEQYF
TRBJ1-1,-,-,TRBV28,TGTGCCAGCAGTCATCCCCGCAGGGCTTTCTTT,CASSHPRRAFF
TRBJ2-7,-,-,TRBV25-1,TGTGCCAGCAGTGGACCATCTCAAGAGACTCAGTACTTC,CASSGPSQETQYF
TRBJ2-3,TRBD2,few,TRBV3-1,TGTGCCAGCAGCCTTCGTGATAGCGGGGGCACAGATACGCAGTATTTT,CASSLRDSGGTDTQYF
TRBJ2-2,TRBD2,few,TRBV12-3/TRBV12-4,TGTGCCAGTCACGGGACTAACGAAGGGGAGCTGTTTTTT,CASHGTNEGELFF
TRBJ1-6,-,-,TRBV28,TGTGCCAGCAGTTATTGGAGTCAGGCGAATTCACCCCTCCACTTT,CASSYWSQANSPLHF
TRBJ1-2,-,-,TRBV20-1,TGCAGTGCTAGAGATGCGGGCTTCTATGGCTACACCTTC,CSARDAGFYGYTF
TRBJ1-5,-,-,TRBV10-2,TGCGCCAGCAGTGAGAGAGGGGACTCAATTAAGTATAAGAATCAGCCCCAGCATTTT,CASSERGDSIKYKNQPQHF
TRBJ2-3,TRBD2,-,TRBV25-1,TGTGCCAGCAGTGAATCCAGGGCGGGAGGTGATACGCAGTATTTT,CASSESRAGGDTQYF